These T cell receptor beta chains were read from a single sample in a study of circulating and synovial CD4+ cells in juvenile arthritis. This table comes from immunoSEQ multiplex PCR, and its TCRdb copy is limited to in-frame clones, with some not included. The sample has approximately 1,500 clones; around 96% are singletons. Sequencing used CD4+ T cells from synovial fluid. These TCRs come from a human donor with juvenile idiopathic arthritis. The CDR3 runs from the conserved cysteine through the conserved F or W. Fields, in order: J gene, V gene, D gene, clone size, CDR3 protein, CDR3 DNA. D genes are given only for firm matches. Size tells how often a clone was seen (once, few, many) or the class of an expanded clone, and some rows leave it out.

J: TRBJ2-3; V: TRBV6-1; D: -; size: -; CDR3: CASSGWYSSTDTQYF; DNA: TGTGCCAGCAGTGGGTGGTACTCTAGCACAGATACGCAGTATTTT
J: TRBJ2-7; V: TRBV27; D: TRBD1; size: once; CDR3: CASSFQTGDTYEQYF; DNA: TGTGCCAGCAGTTTTCAGACAGGGGACACCTACGAGCAGTACTTC
J: TRBJ2-3; V: TRBV19; D: TRBD2; size: -; CDR3: CASRDSGRGTDTQYF; DNA: TGTGCCAGTAGGGATAGCGGGAGAGGCACAGATACGCAGTATTTT
J: TRBJ2-2; V: TRBV5-1; D: TRBD1; size: once; CDR3: CASRGQVNTGELFF; DNA: TGCGCCAGCAGGGGACAGGTTAACACCGGGGAGCTGTTTTTT
J: TRBJ1-2; V: TRBV15; D: -; size: once; CDR3: CATSRNRANNYGYTF; DNA: TGTGCCACCAGCAGAAACAGGGCCAATAACTATGGCTACACCTTC
J: TRBJ1-4; V: TRBV5-4; D: -; size: -; CDR3: CASSLAGTLNEKLFF; DNA: TGTGCCAGCAGCTTGGCGGGGACACTTAATGAAAAACTGTTTTTT
J: TRBJ2-5; V: TRBV5-1; D: TRBD2; size: -; CDR3: CASSATPGLGMETQYF; DNA: TGCGCCAGCAGCGCAACTCCGGGACTAGGGATGGAGACCCAGTACTTC
J: TRBJ1-5; V: TRBV5-5; D: -; size: -; CDR3: CASSYRETVGNQPQHF; DNA: TGTGCCAGCAGCTACAGGGAAACGGTAGGCAATCAGCCCCAGCATTTT
J: TRBJ1-1; V: TRBV9; D: -; size: -; CDR3: CASSVAQNTEAFF; DNA: TGTGCCAGCAGCGTAGCCCAGAACACTGAAGCTTTCTTT
J: TRBJ2-5; V: TRBV11-2; D: -; size: -; CDR3: CASSLAISRLETQYF; DNA: TGTGCCAGCAGCTTAGCAATCAGCAGGCTAGAGACCCAGTACTTC
J: TRBJ1-1; V: TRBV28; D: -; size: -; CDR3: CASPSRSGTEAFF; DNA: TGTGCCAGCCCTAGCCGTTCGGGGACTGAAGCTTTCTTT
J: TRBJ2-1; V: TRBV19; D: TRBD1; size: -; CDR3: CASSTTGVEQFF; DNA: TGTGCCAGTAGTACGACAGGGGTTGAGCAGTTCTTC
J: TRBJ1-2; V: TRBV28; D: -; size: -; CDR3: CASSFGKRGYTF; DNA: TGTGCCAGCAGTTTTGGGAAGCGGGGCTACACCTTC
J: TRBJ1-4; V: TRBV29-1; D: TRBD1; size: -; CDR3: CSASVGTGREKLFF; DNA: TGCAGCGCCTCTGTCGGGACAGGGAGAGAAAAACTGTTTTTT
J: TRBJ1-2; V: TRBV7-6; D: TRBD1; size: -; CDR3: CASGGQGEYGYTF; DNA: TGTGCCAGCGGGGGACAGGGAGAATATGGCTACACCTTC
J: TRBJ2-1; V: TRBV21-1; D: -; size: -; CDR3: CASSKVQRVYNEQFF; DNA: TGTGCCAGCAGCAAAGTCCAGCGGGTCTACAATGAGCAGTTCTTC
J: TRBJ2-2; V: TRBV6-7; D: -; size: -; CDR3: CASSYPPLSSRTGELFF; DNA: TGTGCCAGCAGTTACCCCCCTCTTAGCTCGAGGACCGGGGAGCTGTTTTTT
J: TRBJ2-7; V: TRBV28; D: TRBD1; size: -; CDR3: CASSSTRTGSHEQYF; DNA: TGTGCCAGCAGTTCTACGCGGACAGGGTCCCACGAGCAGTACTTC
J: TRBJ1-6; V: TRBV27; D: TRBD1; size: -; CDR3: CASRVTGTGGTPLHF; DNA: TGTGCCAGCAGGGTCACGGGGACAGGGGGGACACCCCTCCACTTT
J: TRBJ2-3; V: TRBV19; D: TRBD2; size: -; CDR3: CASSGASGILSDTQYF; DNA: TGTGCCAGTAGTGGGGCCAGCGGGATTCTATCAGATACGCAGTATTTT
J: TRBJ2-1; V: TRBV25-1; D: -; size: -; CDR3: CASSEAGGPYNEQFF; DNA: TGTGCCAGCAGTGAAGCTGGCGGGCCATACAATGAGCAGTTCTTC
J: TRBJ2-7; V: TRBV28; D: -; size: -; CDR3: CASSLPQYYEQYF; DNA: TGTGCCAGCAGTTTACCACAGTACTACGAGCAGTACTTC
J: TRBJ1-1; V: TRBV27; D: -; size: -; CDR3: CASSSQWPLNTEAFF; DNA: TGTGCCAGCAGTTCTCAGTGGCCCCTCAACACTGAAGCTTTCTTT
J: TRBJ2-7; V: TRBV18; D: TRBD2; size: -; CDR3: CASSLIAGEAEQYF; DNA: TGTGCCAGCTCACTGATAGCGGGAGAGGCCGAGCAGTACTTC
J: TRBJ2-2; V: TRBV15; D: TRBD1; size: -; CDR3: CATSKGTGGNTGELFF; DNA: TGTGCCACCAGCAAAGGGACAGGGGGGAACACCGGGGAGCTGTTTTTT
J: TRBJ1-1; V: TRBV5-4; D: -; size: once; CDR3: CASSLLRGGDTEAFF; DNA: TGTGCCAGCAGCCTATTAAGGGGTGGCGACACTGAAGCTTTCTTT
J: TRBJ2-3; V: TRBV2; D: TRBD2; size: -; CDR3: CASRLLAGVGTDTQYF; DNA: TGTGCCAGCAGGCTTCTAGCGGGAGTGGGCACAGATACGCAGTATTTT
J: TRBJ2-5; V: TRBV7-2; D: TRBD1; size: -; CDR3: CASNGQGARETQYF; DNA: TGTGCCAGCAACGGACAGGGGGCTCGAGAGACCCAGTACTTC
J: TRBJ1-4; V: TRBV20-1; D: -; size: -; CDR3: CSASGREKLFF; DNA: TGCAGTGCTAGCGGTCGTGAAAAACTGTTTTTT
J: TRBJ1-1; V: TRBV6-1; D: -; size: once; CDR3: CASSEWAENKAFF; DNA: TGTGCCAGCAGTGAATGGGCAGAAAATAAAGCTTTCTTT
J: TRBJ2-5; V: TRBV19; D: -; size: -; CDR3: CASSARARQETQYF; DNA: TGTGCCAGTAGTGCCCGCGCCCGCCAAGAGACCCAGTACTTC
J: TRBJ2-1; V: TRBV2; D: -; size: -; CDR3: CASSWAGDGSEQFF; DNA: TGTGCCAGCAGTTGGGCAGGGGACGGCAGTGAGCAGTTCTTC
J: TRBJ2-2; V: TRBV10-2; D: -; size: once; CDR3: CASSVGSGGELFF; DNA: TGCGCCAGCAGTGTGGGCTCCGGCGGGGAGCTGTTTTTT
J: TRBJ2-7; V: TRBV28; D: -; size: -; CDR3: CASSLWDSISYEQYF; DNA: TGTGCCAGCAGTTTATGGGACAGCATCTCCTACGAGCAGTACTTC
J: TRBJ1-1; V: TRBV2; D: TRBD1; size: -; CDR3: CASRERGPNKAFF; DNA: TGTGCCAGCAGAGAAAGGGGGCCAAACAAAGCTTTCTTT
J: TRBJ2-7; V: TRBV5-1; D: TRBD2; size: -; CDR3: CASSLQREASTHEQYF; DNA: TGCGCCAGCAGCTTGCAGCGGGAGGCCTCTACTCACGAGCAGTACTTC